This T cell receptor (beta chain) emerged from a study of blood T cell repertoires in COVID-19. Overall study context: Acute-phase and convalescent COVID-19 samples originated in the United States, Italy and Spain. T cells, B-cell-depleted T cells, or PBMCs provided the cDNA or gDNA that served as material.

Authors' methods: How many nucleated cells were present was estimated from reference gene primer amplification. The assay was immunoSEQ multiplex PCR, and TCRdb's table has in-frame clones only and misses some. The V and J calls and clone size were taken over from that table, and D and trimming were inferred from the DNA. The sample lists approximately 160,000 clones, 81% occurring once. Sample: peripheral blood. The receptor's source is a human donor in a cohort sampled during active COVID-19.

Here the CDR3 DNA reads TGTGCCAGCAGTGCTGGGACATTCACCGGGGAGCTGTTTTTT. This encodes CASSAGTFTGELFF. V gene TRBV2 combines with J gene TRBJ2-2; tentative D call: TRBD1 (6 bases). Germline V gives CDR1 SNHLY, CDR2 FYNNEI. V lost 4 bases and J lost 4, with 10 bases in between. The CDR3 contains 14 residues.